This paragraph reports one T cell receptor (beta chain). This sample is drawn from a study of blood T cell repertoires in COVID-19. For the study at large: Samples taken during acute and convalescent COVID-19 were collected in the United States, Italy and Spain. PBMCs, B-cell-depleted T cells, or T cells were the source of the cDNA or gDNA that made up the material.

Per the original methods: The assay estimated nucleated cells by amplifying reference gene primers. Generated by immunoSEQ multiplex PCR, the TCRdb table keeps only in-frame clones and is missing some. The DNA was the basis for D and trimming; V, J and clone size are from that table. The sample has 200,000 to 300,000 clones, 86% seen once. Germline lookup yields CDR1 SGHKS and CDR2 YYEKEE (reference sequence). The CDR3 length is 13 residues. Trimming took 4 bases from V and 7 from J, leaving 11 bases between them. This chain connects TRBV5-5 to TRBJ1-4; TRBD1 is a possible D gene (6 bases). The TCR comes from a man aged 30 to 45 with active or convalescent COVID-19. Sequencing was carried out using peripheral blood. CDR3 in amino acids: CASSRRQAEKLFF. The CDR3, as DNA: TGTGCCAGCAGCCGTCGACAGGCTGAAAAACTGTTTTTT.